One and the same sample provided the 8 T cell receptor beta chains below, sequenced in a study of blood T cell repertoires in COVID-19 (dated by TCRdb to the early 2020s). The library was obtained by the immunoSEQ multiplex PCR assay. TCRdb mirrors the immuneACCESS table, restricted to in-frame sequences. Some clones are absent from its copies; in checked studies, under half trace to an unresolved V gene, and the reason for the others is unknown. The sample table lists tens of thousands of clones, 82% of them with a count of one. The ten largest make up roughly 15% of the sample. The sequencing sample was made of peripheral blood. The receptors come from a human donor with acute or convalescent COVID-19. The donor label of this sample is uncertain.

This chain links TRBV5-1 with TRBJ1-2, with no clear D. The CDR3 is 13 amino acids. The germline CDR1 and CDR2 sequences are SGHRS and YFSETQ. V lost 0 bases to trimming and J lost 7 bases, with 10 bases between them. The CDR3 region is CASSLEGEGGYTF. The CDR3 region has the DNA TGCGCCAGCAGCTTGGAGGGAGAGGGTGGCTACACCTTC.

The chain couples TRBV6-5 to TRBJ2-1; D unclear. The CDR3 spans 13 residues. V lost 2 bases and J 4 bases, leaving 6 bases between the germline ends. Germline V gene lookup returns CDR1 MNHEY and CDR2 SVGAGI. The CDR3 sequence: CASSYGQYNEQFF. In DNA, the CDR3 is TGTGCCAGCAGTTACGGGCAGTACAATGAGCAGTTCTTC.

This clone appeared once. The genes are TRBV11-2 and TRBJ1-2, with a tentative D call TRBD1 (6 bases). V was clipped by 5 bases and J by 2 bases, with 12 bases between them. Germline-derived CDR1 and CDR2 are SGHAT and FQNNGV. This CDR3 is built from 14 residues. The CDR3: CASSPGTGNYGYTF. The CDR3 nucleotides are TGTGCCAGCAGCCCGGGCACAGGGAACTATGGCTACACCTTC.

The CDR3 coding sequence is TGTGCCAGCTCACCTGGGCAGAATAGCAATCAGCCCCAGCATTTT. Protein sequence: CASSPGQNSNQPQHF. The rearrangement links TRBV18 to TRBJ1-5; D remains unclear. The CDR3 totals 15 residues. Germline V gives CDR1 KGHSH, CDR2 LQKENI. V was clipped by 3 bases and J by 0 bases, with 9 bases between them.

In nucleotides, the CDR3 is TGTGCCAGCAGCCCAGGATCGTATGCCGGGCTAGCGGGGGGCTACTCTGGGGCCAACGTCCTGACTTTC. Translated: CASSPGSYAGLAGGYSGANVLTF. The chain has TRBV4-2 and TRBJ2-6; 11 positions match TRBD2. There are 23 residues in the CDR3. Germline V gene data show CDR1 as LGHNA and CDR2 as YNFKEQ. After removal of 4 bases from V and 0 bases from J, the junction contained 20 bases not matched to a gene.

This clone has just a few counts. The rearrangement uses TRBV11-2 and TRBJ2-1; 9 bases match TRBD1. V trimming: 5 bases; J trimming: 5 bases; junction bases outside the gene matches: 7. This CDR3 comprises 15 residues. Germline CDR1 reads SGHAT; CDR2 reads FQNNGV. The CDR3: CASSPRQGGNNEQFF. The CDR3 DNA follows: TGTGCCAGCAGCCCGAGACAGGGGGGGAACAATGAGCAGTTCTTC.

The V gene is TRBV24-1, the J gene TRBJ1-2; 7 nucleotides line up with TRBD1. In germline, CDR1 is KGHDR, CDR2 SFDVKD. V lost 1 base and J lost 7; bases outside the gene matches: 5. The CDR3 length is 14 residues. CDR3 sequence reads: CATSDFDRAGGYTF. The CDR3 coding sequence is TGTGCCACCAGTGATTTTGACAGGGCGGGTGGCTACACCTTC.

In nucleotides, the CDR3 is TGTGCCAGCAGTCAATCAGGGGGCGACTACTATGGCTACACCTTC. It encodes CASSQSGGDYYGYTF. This rearrangement joins TRBV3-1 (or the pseudogene TRBV3-2) to TRBJ1-2; 8 bases map to TRBD1. The CDR3 is 15 residues long. Trimming cost V 6 bases and J 3 bases; bases outside gene matches: 9. Germline lookup yields CDR1 LGHDT and CDR2 YNNKEL (reference sequence).